This passage covers 30 T cell receptor beta chains from one sample sequenced in a study of regulatory T cells in long-lasting Graves disease. Building the TCR beta libraries relied on iRepertoire HTBI primers, and CDR3 regions underwent Arm-PCR. TCRdb reprocessed the multiplex PCR reads with MiXCR, giving one entry per CDR3 protein. Among 450,000 to 650,000 distinct CDR3 sequences listed, 16% were seen once. The time point: newly diagnosed GD, antithyroid drugs for less than 3 months. RNA from PBMCs was the source of the TCR library. The data were also submitted as part of a second study, on T cells in Graves' hyperthyroidism and ophthalmopathy.

The sample here was peripheral blood mononuclear cells (PBMCs), taken at new diagnosis, from a patient treated with antithyroid drugs. The receptors derive from a woman aged 35-65 years with Graves disease.

In its sample, this clonotype was seen a few times. The chain has TRBV5-1 and TRBJ2-7; D possibly corresponds to TRBD1 (6 bases). Germline CDR1 reads SGHRS; CDR2 reads YFSETQ. The CDR3 sequence is 15 residues long. The V and J ends lost 4 bases and 0 bases respectively, with 14 bases between them. The CDR3 here is CASSRYRDNSYEQYF. The CDR3 DNA sequence: TGCGCCAGCAGCCGTTACCGGGACAACTCCTACGAGCAGTACTTC. Using reference TRBV5-1 and TRBJ2-7 for the parts outside the CDR3, the full variable domain is KAGVTQTPRYLIKTRGQQVTLSCSPISGHRSVSWYQQTPGQGLQFLFEYFSETQRNKGNFPGRFSGRQFSNSRSEMNVSTLELGDSALYLCASSRYRDNSYEQYFGPGTRLTVT.

This clonotype has more than one count but fewer than ten. The V call is TRBV2, the J call TRBJ2-2, with 8 positions matching TRBD1. This CDR3 has 14 amino acids. V dropped 7 bases and J dropped 7; count of bases not matched to a gene: 8. Germline values: CDR1 SNHLY, CDR2 FYNNEI. CDR3 residues: CASKDREGGGELFF. The CDR3 DNA is TGTGCCAGCAAGGACAGGGAAGGAGGCGGGGAGCTGTTTTTT.

This clonotype was detected only once. A much larger clone sits a single nucleotide away, making a read error possible. The chain is built from TRBV10-3 and TRBJ1-2; D perhaps matches TRBD1 (6 bases). This CDR3 contains 13 residues. The V gene lost 2 bases and the J gene lost 6 bases, with 10 bases spanning the gap. Germline CDR1 reads ENHRY; CDR2 reads SYGVKD. CDR3 protein: CAISEAGENGYTF. CDR3 coding DNA: TGTGCCATCAGTGAGGCAGGGGAAAATGGCTACACCTTC.

This chain links TRBV10-3 with TRBJ1-3; D call uncertain. The length of the CDR3 is 14 residues. CDR1 and CDR2 from the germline V gene are ENHRY and SYGVKD. Trimming shortened V by 6 bases and J by 0 bases, and 9 bases separated the two germline ends. The CDR3 loop reads CAIREGDSGNTIYF. CDR3 bases: TGTGCCATCAGAGAGGGAGACTCTGGAAACACCATATATTTT.

This clonotype was found many times. The rearrangement uses TRBV11-3 and TRBJ1-4; D unresolved. V was clipped by 5 bases and J by 8 bases, with 9 bases between them. Germline loops: CDR1 SGHNT, CDR2 YENEEA. CDR3 size: 12 residues. The chain's CDR3 is CASSERQEKLFF. The CDR3 coding sequence is TGTGCCAGCAGCGAACGACAAGAAAAACTGTTTTTT.

The sample holds a few counts of this clonotype. The J gene is TRBJ1-2, the V gene TRBV9, with 10 bases lining up with TRBD1. The V and J ends lost 5 bases and 2 bases, in that order; junction bases with no gene match: 3. Per the germline V gene, CDR1 is SGDLS and CDR2 is YYNGEE. The length of the CDR3 is 14 residues. In DNA form, the CDR3 reads TGTGCCAGCAGTGGACAGGGGGGCAACTATGGCTACACCTTC. Translated: CASSGQGGNYGYTF.

The chain combines TRBV15 with TRBJ2-5, with 10 bases lining up with TRBD2. There are 17 residues in the CDR3. V lost 0 bases, J lost 2 bases, and 6 bases stayed unmatched. CDR1 and CDR2 (germline): LNHNV, YYDKDF (reference sequence). CDR3 sequence (DNA): TGTGCCACCAGCAGAGATTCGGGACTAGCGCAACAAGAGACCCAGTACTTC. Amino acids: CATSRDSGLAQQETQYF.

The chain links TRBV6-1 to TRBJ2-3; 11 positions agree with TRBD2. The CDR3 runs to 14 residues. Germline lookup yields CDR1 MNHNS and CDR2 SASEGT. V shed 7 bases and J 9 bases; nucleotides not matched to a gene: 9. CDR3 bases: TGTGCCAGCACCCGTAGCGGGGGGGCTGTCACGCAGTATTTT. Translation: CASTRSGGAVTQYF.

This clonotype was observed a handful of times. V gene TRBV7-9 combines with J gene TRBJ2-3; 14 bases line up with TRBD2. This CDR3 comprises 17 residues. J was trimmed by 0 bases and V by 6 bases; bases with no gene match: 5. Germline lookup yields CDR1 SEHNR and CDR2 FQNEAQ (reference sequence). This chain's CDR3 is CASRPRLAGGSTDTQYF. For the CDR3, the DNA is TGTGCCAGCAGGCCCAGACTAGCGGGGGGGAGCACAGATACGCAGTATTTT.

CDR3 sequence: CASSVRTANTGELFF. The CDR3 coding sequence is TGTGCCAGCAGCGTAAGGACAGCGAACACCGGGGAGCTGTTTTTT. The rearrangement uses TRBV9 and TRBJ2-2, with D possibly TRBD1 on 6 matching bases. Trimming removed 1 base from V and 0 bases from J, with 7 bases in between. Germline CDR1 is SGDLS and CDR2 is YYNGEE. The CDR3 is made up of 15 amino acids.

This clonotype showed up many times. This chain uses TRBV20-1 with TRBJ1-3; perhaps TRBD1 as D (6 bases). The CDR3 length is 14 residues. Germline V gives CDR1 DFQATT, CDR2 SNEGSKA (reference sequence). Trimming left V 5 bases short and J 0 bases short, with 11 bases between. The CDR3 DNA sequence: TGCAGTGCTTATGGACAGAGCTCTGGAAACACCATATATTTT. Its translation is CSAYGQSSGNTIYF.

This clonotype appeared a few times. The chain combines TRBV18 with TRBJ1-1; D might be TRBD1 (5 bases). V lost 0 bases and J lost 0, with 8 bases in between. Germline CDR1 reads KGHSH; CDR2 reads LQKENI. This CDR3 is built from 15 residues. DNA of the CDR3: TGTGCCAGCTCACCACCCAACAGGTTGAACACTGAAGCTTTCTTT. Translated: CASSPPNRLNTEAFF.

This clonotype was seen repeatedly, ten times or more. J is TRBJ2-7 and V is TRBV5-4; D ambiguous. V lost 4 bases, J lost 5 bases, and 16 bases lay in between. Germline V lookup: CDR1 SGHNT, CDR2 YYREEE (reference sequence). The CDR3 extends over 14 amino acids. CDR3 in amino acids: CASSLGDSPNEQYF. DNA for the CDR3: TGTGCCAGCAGCCTAGGCGACTCCCCCAACGAGCAGTACTTC.

The chain employs TRBV5-1 and TRBJ2-6, with D perhaps TRBD1 (6 bases). The CDR3 totals 16 residues. Germline V CDR1 and CDR2: SGHRS, YFSETQ. Deletions cut 3 bases from V and 0 bases from J, with 10 bases between. The CDR3 here is CASSSTRGSGANVLTF. CDR3 nucleotide sequence: TGCGCCAGCAGCTCCACCAGGGGCTCTGGGGCCAACGTCCTGACTTTC.

This clonotype was found many times. This chain connects TRBV11-2 to TRBJ1-1; D possibly corresponds to TRBD1 (5 bases). V gave up 2 bases and J gave up 1 base, with 11 bases separating them. This CDR3 has 15 residues. Per germline, CDR1 SGHAT and CDR2 FQNNGV. CDR3 coding DNA: TGTGCCAGCAGCTTATTTGGACAATCGAACACTGAAGCTTTCTTT. This sequence encodes CASSLFGQSNTEAFF.

This clonotype turned up a few times. As DNA, the CDR3 is TGTGCCACTAGACAGGGGGTTTCTGGAAACACCATATATTTT. This encodes CATRQGVSGNTIYF. V and J are TRBV24-1 and TRBJ1-3, with 9 bases aligning to TRBD1. The CDR3 is 14 residues long. J lost 1 base, V lost 10 bases, and 4 bases had no gene match. Germline CDR1 KGHDR, CDR2 SFDVKD.

This clonotype was seen ten or more times. The chain has TRBV30 and TRBJ1-5; no clear D gene. The CDR3 contains 14 residues. The V gene lost 3 bases and the J gene lost 0 bases, with 9 bases spanning the gap. Looked up from germline, CDR1 is GTSNPN and CDR2 is SVGIG (reference sequence). CDR3 sequence: CAWRSQTSNQPQHF. Written as DNA, the CDR3 is TGTGCCTGGAGAAGTCAGACTAGCAATCAGCCCCAGCATTTT.

In this sample, this clonotype turned up many times. V and J are TRBV24-1 and TRBJ2-3; D might be TRBD1 or TRBD2, each matching 5 bases. The V and J ends lost 9 bases and 0 bases respectively, with 6 bases between them. Germline CDR1 KGHDR, CDR2 SFDVKD. The CDR3 is made up of 12 amino acids. CDR3 DNA sequence: TGTGCCACCGGGACGAGCACAGATACGCAGTATTTT. Its translation: CATGTSTDTQYF.

This clonotype was picked up a small number of times. This sequence joins TRBV7-3 and TRBJ2-5; tentatively, D is TRBD2 (5 bases). The germline V and J ends were trimmed by 4 bases and 5 bases, with 11 bases remaining between them. This CDR3 is 13 amino acids long. CDR1 is SGHTA and CDR2 is FQGTGA in the germline V gene. In nucleotides, the CDR3 is TGTGCCAGCAGCTCCGGAGGTTACGAGACCCAGTACTTC. Translation: CASSSGGYETQYF.

This clonotype came up a few times. The chain has TRBV6-9 and TRBJ2-1; TRBD2 matches at 10 bases. The CDR3 runs to 17 residues. V was clipped by 3 bases and J by 10 bases; unmatched bases: 15. CDR1 and CDR2 from the germline V gene are MNHGY and SVAAGI. The CDR3 DNA is TGTGCCAGCAGTTACCCCAAAGGGAGCGGGGGGGCTCACGAGCAGTTCTTC. This gives the protein CASSYPKGSGGAHEQFF.

This clonotype was seen only a few times. The chain carries TRBV28 and TRBJ1-2; 11 nucleotides line up with TRBD1. The CDR3 length is 14 residues. Germline V gene data show CDR1 as MDHEN and CDR2 as SYDVKM. V shed 10 bases, J shed 4 bases, and the junction held 8 bases outside the gene matches. CDR3 amino acids: CATYQGQGVYGYTF. CDR3 DNA sequence: TGTGCCACCTACCAGGGACAGGGGGTCTATGGCTACACCTTC.

This clonotype was detected a few times. The V and J genes are TRBV20-1 and TRBJ1-1; D ambiguous. CDR3 size: 12 residues. From germline, CDR1 is DFQATT and CDR2 SNEGSKA (reference sequence). V gave up 6 bases and J gave up 2 bases, with 10 bases separating them. The CDR3 loop reads CSALLFNTEAFF. The CDR3 nucleotides are TGCAGTGCCCTCCTTTTCAACACTGAAGCTTTCTTT.

CDR3: CASKTGKNTEAFF. The CDR3 DNA follows: TGTGCCAGTAAAACAGGGAAGAACACTGAAGCTTTCTTT. The V and J genes are TRBV19 and TRBJ1-1; a weak D match, TRBD1 (6 bases). Germline loops: CDR1 LNHDA, CDR2 SQIVND (reference sequence). The CDR3 is 13 amino acids. V was pared by 7 bases and J by 1 base, with 10 bases between.

In its sample, this clonotype was seen many times. The rearrangement links TRBV5-1 to TRBJ2-3, with TRBD2 as a possible D gene (6 bases). The V end lost 1 base, the J end lost 3 bases, and 9 bases lay between the germline ends. There are 14 residues in the CDR3. Germline V CDR1 and CDR2: SGHRS, YFSETQ. The DNA for the CDR3 is TGCGCCAGCAGCTTGTGGGGGGTAACAGATACGCAGTATTTT. Residues: CASSLWGVTDTQYF. Looking up the rest from reference TRBV5-1 and TRBJ2-3 gives the full variable domain: KAGVTQTPRYLIKTRGQQVTLSCSPISGHRSVSWYQQTPGQGLQFLFEYFSETQRNKGNFPGRFSGRQFSNSRSEMNVSTLELGDSALYLCASSLWGVTDTQYFGPGTRLTVL.

This clonotype was observed many times. The chain carries TRBV12-3 or TRBV12-4 and TRBJ1-5, with D maybe TRBD1 (6 bases). The CDR3 is made up of 16 amino acids. Trimming pared 0 bases from V and 3 bases from J, leaving 12 bases between. CDR3 bases: TGTGCCAGCAGTTTAGCCTACGGGGGGCTCAATCAGCCCCAGCATTTT. Translating gives CASSLAYGGLNQPQHF.

This clonotype occurred once. This may be a read error: a much more frequent sequence differs by one nucleotide. The J gene is TRBJ1-5, the V gene TRBV29-1; tentative D call: TRBD1 (5 bases). The CDR3 runs to 13 residues. Germline CDR1 is SQVTM and CDR2 is ANQGSEA. CDR3 DNA sequence: TGCCGCGTTCAGGGCCTGGGCAATCAGCCCCAGCATTTT. Protein sequence: CRVQGLGNQPQHF.

This clonotype was counted between two and nine times. V usage is TRBV2 and J usage is TRBJ2-1, with 9 bases lining up with TRBD1. The germline CDR1 and CDR2 sequences are SNHLY and FYNNEI. The V gene end was trimmed by 6 bases and the J gene end by 7 bases; junction bases not matched to a gene: 7. This CDR3 contains 14 residues. The DNA of the CDR3 is TGTGCCAGCAGATGGGACAGGGATGGTAATGAGCAGTTCTTC. It is translated as CASRWDRDGNEQFF.

This clonotype has just one count. A read error may explain this, as a much larger clone is one base away. The J gene is TRBJ2-7, the V gene TRBV11-2; D is unclear. V lost 3 bases, J lost 6 bases, and 12 bases lay in between. CDR1 is SGHAT, CDR2 FQNNGV, per germline. The CDR3 covers 13 residues. This chain's CDR3 is CASSLAFMGEQYF. The CDR3 nucleotides read TGTGCCAGCAGCTTGGCTTTTATGGGCGAGCAGTACTTC. Combining the CDR3 with reference TRBV11-2 and TRBJ2-7 gives the whole variable domain EAGVAQSPRYKIIEKRQSVAFWCNPISGHATLYWYQQILGQGPKLLIQFQNNGVVDDSQLPKDRFSAERLKGVDSTLKIQPAKLEDSAVYLCASSLAFMGEQYFGPGTRLTVT.

This clonotype was observed a handful of times. The V gene is TRBV4-1, the J gene TRBJ2-3; 11 nucleotides match TRBD2. The CDR3 runs 19 residues. Germline CDR1 and CDR2: MGHRA and YSYEKL. The V and J ends lost 1 base and 9 bases, in that order; junction bases with no gene match: 18. CDR3 bases: TGCGCCAGCAGCCAAGCGTTTACTAGCGGGGGCCAACCGTCGTTGACGCAGTATTTT. Encoded protein: CASSQAFTSGGQPSLTQYF.

The sample holds a few counts of this clonotype. Germline is not matched at one junction end, which may reflect a read error. This CDR3 is CASSPWANQPQHF. The CDR3 DNA reads TGTGCCAGCAGCCCCTGGGCAAATCAGCCCCAGCATTTT. This chain uses TRBV5-1 with TRBJ1-5; D not certain. The CDR3 spans 13 residues. CDR1 and CDR2 (germline): SGHRS, YFSETQ.